A single sample is the source of the 7 T cell receptor beta chains below, sequenced in a study of cytomegalovirus exposure and HLA in healthy donors. The primer mix had 60 Vbeta and 13 Jbeta primers. TCRdb's table, derived via immunoSEQ multiplex PCR, lists solely in-frame clones and lacks some. This table has around 130,000 clones, around 77% appearing once. The sequenced sample consisted of PBMCs. The source is an older woman in good health and CMV-seronegative.

This chain connects TRBV5-1 to TRBJ2-7; 9 nucleotides line up with TRBD2. Germline V gives CDR1 SGHRS, CDR2 YFSETQ. The CDR3 runs to 16 residues. The trim removed 2 bases at V and 0 bases at J, leaving 6 bases unmatched. The CDR3 spells CASSFPPSGDSYEQYF. Written as DNA, the CDR3 is TGCGCCAGCAGCTTTCCCCCTAGCGGGGACTCCTACGAGCAGTACTTC.

This sequence joins TRBV5-1 and TRBJ1-3, with 11 bases fitting TRBD1. Germline V CDR1 and CDR2: SGHRS, YFSETQ. There are 16 residues in the CDR3. The trim removed 3 bases at V and 0 bases at J, leaving 2 bases unmatched. The CDR3: CASSSGTGGSGNTIYF. CDR3 DNA sequence: TGCGCCAGCAGCTCCGGGACAGGGGGCTCTGGAAACACCATATATTTT. The variable domain in full, with the rest retrieved from reference TRBV5-1 and TRBJ1-3, is KAGVTQTPRYLIKTRGQQVTLSCSPISGHRSVSWYQQTPGQGLQFLFEYFSETQRNKGNFPGRFSGRQFSNSRSEMNVSTLELGDSALYLCASSSGTGGSGNTIYFGEGSWLTVV.

Here the CDR3 DNA reads TGTGCCAGCATGTTACCTAGTCCGGGGAGCTCCTACGAGCAGTACTTC. Its translation: CASMLPSPGSSYEQYF. The chain couples TRBV2 to TRBJ2-5; TRBD2 might be the D (5 bases). The J call may not be correct, given that the DNA end is closer to TRBJ2-7. This CDR3 region has 16 residues. Looked up from germline, CDR1 is SNHLY and CDR2 is FYNNEI.

The chain is built from TRBV4-1 and TRBJ2-3, with D unresolved. The CDR3 covers 17 residues. Germline V gene lookup returns CDR1 MGHRA and CDR2 YSYEKL. The ends were cut back, 7 bases at V and 2 bases at J, with 22 bases in the middle. The CDR3 here is CASKPLWPPIFTDTQYF. CDR3 sequence (DNA): TGCGCCAGCAAACCCCTTTGGCCCCCGATTTTCACAGATACGCAGTATTTT.

The rearrangement joins TRBV7-2 to TRBJ2-7, with D perhaps matching TRBD2 (7 bases). This CDR3 region has 14 residues. Germline V gene lookup returns CDR1 SGHTA and CDR2 FQGNSA. V was cut by 8 bases and J by 0 bases, with 14 bases left in between. The CDR3 here is CASVRGGASYEQYF. As DNA, the CDR3 is TGTGCCAGCGTCCGAGGGGGGGCCTCCTACGAGCAGTACTTC. The complete variable domain, with remaining parts taken from reference TRBV7-2 and TRBJ2-7, reads GAGVSQSPSNKVTEKGKDVELRCDPISGHTALYWYRQSLGQGLEFLIYFQGNSAPDKSGLPSDRFSAERTGGSVSTLTIQRTQQEDSAVYLCASVRGGASYEQYFGPGTRLTVT.

This clone was recorded once. The genes are TRBV10-3 and TRBJ2-1; TRBD2 aligns across 14 bases. CDR3 length equals 20 residues. The V gene end was trimmed by 3 bases and the J gene end by 0 bases; junction bases not matched to a gene: 10. CDR1 and CDR2 from the germline V gene are ENHRY and SYGVKD. The CDR3 coding sequence is TGTGCCATCAGTGATCCCGGACTAGCGGGGGGATTAAGCTCCTACAATGAGCAGTTCTTC. Residues: CAISDPGLAGGLSSYNEQFF.

This chain uses TRBV7-9 with TRBJ2-7, with D possibly TRBD1 on 5 matching bases. This CDR3 region has 14 residues. CDR1 is SEHNR and CDR2 is FQNEAQ in the germline V gene (reference sequence). Trimming removed 7 bases from V and 2 bases from J, with 15 bases in between. This CDR3 reads CASTRKGVPYEQYF. CDR3 DNA sequence: TGTGCCAGCACTCGTAAAGGGGTTCCCTACGAGCAGTACTTC.